This T cell receptor beta chain was identified during a study of cytomegalovirus exposure and HLA in healthy donors. Comment on this clone: Its antigen is not identified.

Study-level findings and limits: TCR beta sequences reportedly predicted most subjects' HLA-A and HLA-B alleles accurately. TCR beta V- and J-gene trimming was later associated with a missense DCLRE1C variant.

V lost 5 bases to trimming and J lost 6 bases; unmatched junction nucleotides: 5. Per the germline V gene, CDR1 is SGHNT and CDR2 is YENEEA. The CDR3 runs 15 residues. Researchers ran the PCR with 60 Vbeta and 13 Jbeta primers. The data were produced by immunoSEQ multiplex PCR, yet TCRdb's version contains in-frame clones alone and is incomplete. The sample has 90,000 to 110,000 clones; 60% to 85% are singletons. The chain uses TRBV11-3 and TRBJ2-1; 12 nucleotides agree with TRBD2. The receptor was isolated from a man aged 35 to 55 in good health and CMV-seronegative. The sequenced sample consisted of PBMCs. CDR3 residues: CASSTSGGRGNEQFF. In DNA form, the CDR3 reads TGTGCCAGCAGCACTAGCGGGGGGCGGGGCAATGAGCAGTTCTTC.